This T cell receptor (beta chain) was identified during a study of post-analysis software for immune sequencing data. Findings and limits, study-wide: When compared against controls, multiple sclerosis patients showed significantly lower normalized Chao1 diversity. Controls showed lower frequencies than patients for a handful of TRBV segments, and TRBV5-6, TRBV5-1 and TRBV20-1 were among these.

As to this clonotype: Its specificity is not known.

Prepared TCR beta cDNA libraries contained unique molecular identifiers. TCRdb processed the PCR reads anew with MiXCR; each CDR3 protein has one entry. The data contain some 700,000 distinct CDR3 sequences, 55% to 60% of them singletons. CDR1 is SGHNT, CDR2 YENEEA, per germline. Trimming stripped 1 base from V and 0 bases from J, with 9 bases between. The CDR3 has 15 residues. Sequencing was carried out using blood. This TCR was recovered from a girl aged 2-9 years with multiple sclerosis. V is TRBV11-3 and J is TRBJ1-2; possibly TRBD1 for D (6 bases). The CDR3 bases are TGTGCCAGCAGCTTAGGGGGGCGGACTAACTATGGCTACACCTTC. As protein: CASSLGGRTNYGYTF.